Sequencing of this T cell receptor (beta chain) was carried out in a study of T-cell reconstitution after alpha-beta-depleted transplantation in children. CDR1 and CDR2 (germline): SGDLS, YYNGEE. The CDR3 covers 14 residues. Trimming cost V 2 bases and J 6 bases, with 14 bases left between them. This clonotype came up a few times. This sample's TCRbeta library carried unique molecular identifier barcodes. Each CDR3 protein is one row after TCRdb ran MiXCR on the PCR reads. The sample records roughly 74,000 distinct CDR3 sequences, roughly 20% being singletons. This chain uses TRBV9 with TRBJ1-2; tentative D call: TRBD1 (6 bases). This material consisted of PBMCs, mostly from graft donor cells, taken 360 days after TCRalphabeta/CD19-depleted stem cell transplant. The TCR comes from a male patient between 2 and 10 years old who had a stem cell transplant for acute lymphoblastic leukemia, so the T cells may come from the graft donor. The DNA of the CDR3 is TGTGCCAGCAGCGTCCTTCAACAGGGCAATGGCTACACCTTC. It encodes CASSVLQQGNGYTF. The full variable domain, rest sourced from reference TRBV9 and TRBJ1-2, is DSGVTQTPKHLITATGQRVTLRCSPRSGDLSVYWYQQSLDQGLQFLIQYYNGEERAKGNILERFSAQQFPDLHSELNLSSLELGDSALYFCASSVLQQGNGYTFGSGTRLTVV.